These 30 T cell receptor beta chains share one sample of origin, sequenced in a study of blood T cell repertoires in COVID-19. TCRdb's table, derived via immunoSEQ multiplex PCR, lists solely in-frame clones and lacks some. The top ten hold less than 0.95% of the sample, which has 140,000 to 150,000 clones, 87% seen once. Sequencing was performed on peripheral blood. All receptors derive from a woman in her forties or fifties with acute or convalescent COVID-19.

The chain has TRBV5-1 and TRBJ1-2; TRBD1 agrees at 10 bases. The germline CDR1 and CDR2 sequences are SGHRS and YFSETQ. Trimming removed 0 bases from V and 8 bases from J; junction bases left unmatched: 10. CDR3 length: 16 residues. The CDR3 spells CASSLANPGQGQGYTF. The CDR3 nucleotides are TGCGCCAGCAGCTTGGCCAATCCGGGACAGGGGCAAGGCTACACCTTC. Drawing the rest from reference TRBV5-1 and TRBJ1-2, the complete variable domain is KAGVTQTPRYLIKTRGQQVTLSCSPISGHRSVSWYQQTPGQGLQFLFEYFSETQRNKGNFPGRFSGRQFSNSRSEMNVSTLELGDSALYLCASSLANPGQGQGYTFGSGTRLTVV.

The CDR3 coding sequence is TGTGCCAGCAGTGGCCGGGAACACGATACGCAGTATTTT. This translates into CASSGREHDTQYF. The chain couples TRBV6-4 to TRBJ2-3, with a tentative D call TRBD2 (5 bases). Germline assignment: CDR1 MRHNA and CDR2 SNTAGT. Trimming cost V 4 bases and J 6 bases, with 11 bases left between them. The CDR3 runs 13 residues.

The V and J genes are TRBV23-1 and TRBJ1-2, with D perhaps TRBD1 (6 bases). TRBV23-1 is noted as an ORF with a role that remains uncertain. The CDR3 spans 15 residues. V was pared by 3 bases and J by 4 bases, with 15 bases between. CDR3 coding DNA: TGCGCCAGCAGTCAGCCTTACAGGGTGGCCTATGGCTACACCTTC. It encodes CASSQPYRVAYGYTF.

The V gene is TRBV5-1, the J gene TRBJ1-2, with 8 bases matching TRBD1. V dropped 2 bases and J dropped 0; count of bases not matched to a gene: 12. The V gene's germline CDR1 is SGHRS and CDR2 YFSETQ. CDR3 size: 18 residues. The CDR3 DNA reads TGCGCCAGCAGCTTTGAACCGGGACAGGCCTCGGCTAACTATGGCTACACCTTC. Its translation: CASSFEPGQASANYGYTF.

The V and J genes are TRBV3-1 (or the pseudogene TRBV3-2) and TRBJ2-3; 14 nucleotides line up with TRBD2. This CDR3 has 18 amino acids. In germline, CDR1 is LGHDT, CDR2 YNNKEL (reference sequence). The junction had 12 bases not matched to a gene; V was cut back by 6 bases and J by 4 bases. The CDR3 DNA reads TGTGCCAGCAGTCTAGCCGGGACTAGCGGGAGAATAGCAGATACGCAGTATTTT. Translation gives CASSLAGTSGRIADTQYF.

The chain links TRBV7-3 to TRBJ2-1; 8 positions agree with TRBD2. The junction had 8 bases not matched to a gene; V was cut back by 2 bases and J by 5 bases. From germline, CDR1 is SGHTA and CDR2 FQGTGA. The CDR3 is 16 amino acids. CDR3 DNA: TGTGCCAGCAGCTTAGGTGGGGCGGGAGGCCACAATGAGCAGTTCTTC. Translated: CASSLGGAGGHNEQFF.

This clone was seen once. The chain employs TRBV20-1 and TRBJ1-2, with a possible D match to TRBD1 (6 bases). Looked up from germline, CDR1 is DFQATT and CDR2 is SNEGSKA (reference sequence). V gave up 3 bases and J gave up 6 bases, with 14 bases separating them. The CDR3 is made up of 13 amino acids. The chain's CDR3 is CSASTGGADGYTF. In DNA, the CDR3 is TGCAGTGCTAGTACGGGGGGCGCGGATGGCTACACCTTC.

CDR3 region: CASSVSGGETGELFF. The CDR3 DNA reads as TGTGCCAGTAGTGTCAGCGGGGGGGAAACCGGGGAGCTGTTTTTT. The V call is TRBV19, the J call TRBJ2-2; 10 bases map to TRBD2. The J segment lost 5 bases and the V segment lost 5 bases, leaving 5 bases of the junction unmatched. CDR3 length: 15 amino acids. Germline CDR1 reads LNHDA; CDR2 reads SQIVND (reference sequence).

The rearrangement uses TRBV11-3 and TRBJ1-6, with D maybe TRBD1 (5 bases). Trimming cost V 8 bases and J 5 bases, with 13 bases left between them. The germline V gene has CDR1 SGHNT and CDR2 YENEEA. The CDR3 is 14 residues long. The CDR3 protein is CASSIGGDNSPLHF. The CDR3 DNA is TGTGCCAGCTCAATCGGGGGAGATAATTCACCCCTCCACTTT.

J is TRBJ1-5 and V is TRBV27; D uncertain. Germline CDR1 is MNHEY and CDR2 is SMNVEV (reference sequence). The CDR3 consists of 15 residues. Trimming left V 1 base short and J 0 bases short, with 7 bases between. The CDR3 region is CASSLYQYSNQPQHF. The CDR3 DNA follows: TGTGCCAGCAGTTTATATCAGTATAGCAATCAGCCCCAGCATTTT.

The chain links TRBV3-1 (or the pseudogene TRBV3-2) to TRBJ1-4; D may be TRBD1 (6 bases). This CDR3 is 17 amino acids long. CDR1 LGHDT and CDR2 YNNKEL come from the germline V gene (reference sequence). With 1 base removed from V and 4 bases from J, the gap between germline ends came to 16 bases. The CDR3 coding sequence is TGTGCCAGCAGCCAAGTTCCGGCGGGAGGGGGTAATGAAAAACTGTTTTTT. Amino acid sequence: CASSQVPAGGGNEKLFF.

CDR3 in amino acids: CASSANSHTGELFF. DNA of the CDR3: TGTGCCAGCAGCGCGAACAGCCACACCGGGGAGCTGTTTTTT. The chain recombines TRBV11-3 with TRBJ2-2, with D unclear. The CDR3 has 14 residues. The V end was cut by 5 bases, the J end by 3 bases, with 10 bases between. Germline V CDR1 and CDR2: SGHNT, YENEEA.

This clone appeared a few times. The chain joins TRBV3-1 (or the pseudogene TRBV3-2) to TRBJ1-1; D is uncertain. V gave up 3 bases and J gave up 3 bases, with 11 bases separating them. Germline V gives CDR1 LGHDT, CDR2 YNNKEL (reference sequence). The CDR3 runs 14 residues. The CDR3 spells CASSHSGLDTEAFF. The CDR3 nucleotides read TGTGCCAGCAGCCATTCGGGGTTGGACACTGAAGCTTTCTTT.

The J gene is TRBJ1-1, the V gene TRBV7-2, with D perhaps matching TRBD1 (6 bases). Germline loops: CDR1 SGHTA, CDR2 FQGNSA. This CDR3 has 14 residues. Trimming removed 6 bases from V and 3 bases from J, with 14 bases in between. Written as DNA, the CDR3 is TGTGCCAGCAGTTTACAGGGAAGCTACACTGAAGCTTTCTTT. Amino acid sequence: CASSLQGSYTEAFF.

The CDR3 spells CASSSSGQSYEQYF. The CDR3, as DNA: TGCGCCAGCAGCTCCTCGGGACAGTCCTACGAGCAGTACTTC. This sequence joins TRBV5-1 and TRBJ2-7, with 7 positions matching TRBD1. CDR1 and CDR2 (germline): SGHRS, YFSETQ. After removal of 3 bases from V and 1 base from J, the junction contained 4 bases not matched to a gene. CDR3 size: 14 residues.

This chain uses TRBV7-3 with TRBJ2-1, with D possibly TRBD2 on 6 matching bases. Looked up from germline, CDR1 is SGHTA and CDR2 is FQGTGA. With 1 base removed from V and 6 bases from J, the gap between germline ends came to 16 bases. The length of the CDR3 is 16 residues. The CDR3, as DNA: TGTGCCAGCAGCTTAAACGGGGGTGACTTTGGCAATGAGCAGTTCTTC. It codes for CASSLNGGDFGNEQFF.

The chain joins TRBV30 to TRBJ2-7; maybe TRBD1 (5 bases). V gave up 3 bases and J gave up 3 bases, with 15 bases separating them. CDR1 GTSNPN and CDR2 SVGIG come from the germline V gene (reference sequence). CDR3 size: 14 residues. CDR3 in amino acids: CAWRGVQTFYEQYF. In DNA form, the CDR3 reads TGTGCCTGGAGAGGGGTCCAGACGTTCTACGAGCAGTACTTC.

This chain connects TRBV3-1 (or the pseudogene TRBV3-2) to TRBJ2-3, with 9 bases aligning to TRBD2. The J segment lost 2 bases and the V segment lost 0 bases, leaving 6 bases of the junction unmatched. Germline V lookup: CDR1 LGHDT, CDR2 YNNKEL (reference sequence). The CDR3 spans 17 residues. The CDR3 coding sequence is TGTGCCAGCAGCCAAGATATAGGCGGGGGGGTCACAGATACGCAGTATTTT. Amino acids: CASSQDIGGGVTDTQYF.

This clone is a singleton in its sample. The chain has TRBV6-5 and TRBJ2-7; 13 bases line up with TRBD2. This CDR3 spans 15 amino acids. Germline CDR1 and CDR2: MNHEY and SVGAGI. Trimming cost V 6 bases and J 2 bases; bases outside gene matches: 4. The CDR3 DNA reads TGTGCCAGCAGGCCAACTAGCGGGAGGGCCTACGAGCAGTACTTC. Amino acid sequence: CASRPTSGRAYEQYF.

This rearrangement joins TRBV5-6 to TRBJ2-5; 8 positions match TRBD1. The CDR3 runs to 12 residues. The junction had 4 bases not matched to a gene; V was cut back by 7 bases and J by 5 bases. Per germline, CDR1 SGHDT and CDR2 YYEEEE. This CDR3 is CASGQGAETQYF. The CDR3 DNA reads as TGTGCCAGCGGCCAGGGGGCGGAGACCCAGTACTTC.

This rearrangement joins TRBV20-1 to TRBJ2-7, with a tentative D call TRBD2 (6 bases). The germline V gene encodes CDR1 DFQATT and CDR2 SNEGSKA (reference sequence). The CDR3 contains 11 residues. Trimming cost V 5 bases and J 7 bases, with 12 bases left between them. For the CDR3, the DNA is TGCAGTGCTGCACGGGGGTGGGAGCAGTACTTC. Its protein is CSAARGWEQYF.

This chain links TRBV30 with TRBJ2-7; 8 nucleotides agree with TRBD1. CDR1 and CDR2 (germline): GTSNPN, SVGIG (reference sequence). The CDR3 has 12 residues. J lost 11 bases, V lost 3 bases, and 9 bases had no gene match. The CDR3 DNA reads as TGTGCCTGGAGAGGGACAGGATTAATGGAGTACTTC. This sequence encodes CAWRGTGLMEYF.

The chain uses TRBV20-1 and TRBJ2-7; TRBD2 aligns across 8 bases. Germline V gives CDR1 DFQATT, CDR2 SNEGSKA (reference sequence). With V trimmed by 3 bases and J by 2 bases, 6 bases remained unmatched. The CDR3 runs to 14 residues. CDR3 bases: TGCAGTGCTAGTGGAAGCGGGAGACCCTACGAGCAGTACTTC. This sequence encodes CSASGSGRPYEQYF.

The chain uses TRBV2 and TRBJ2-1, with TRBD2 matching over 16 bases. CDR1 and CDR2 from the germline V gene are SNHLY and FYNNEI. Losses at the gene ends were 5 bases for V and 7 bases for J; bases not matched to a gene: 8. CDR3 length: 17 residues. CDR3 region: CASSRGTSGGVNNEQFF. CDR3 in DNA: TGTGCCAGCAGTCGCGGGACTAGCGGGGGGGTAAATAATGAGCAGTTCTTC.

V and J are TRBV7-9 and TRBJ1-2, with 7 bases identical to TRBD1. The CDR3 is 15 amino acids. Germline assignment: CDR1 SEHNR and CDR2 FQNEAQ (reference sequence). Unmatched junction bases numbered 9, after V lost 5 bases and J lost 3 bases. The DNA of the CDR3 is TGTGCCAGCAGCATGACATGGGACAGCTACTATGGCTACACCTTC. This sequence encodes CASSMTWDSYYGYTF.

CDR3 amino acids: CASSPPGGQPQHF. CDR3 sequence (DNA): TGTGCCAGCTCACCCCCCGGGGGTCAGCCCCAGCATTTT. The genes are TRBV18 and TRBJ1-5, with D possibly being TRBD1 (5 bases). Germline V lookup: CDR1 KGHSH, CDR2 LQKENI. The CDR3 length is 13 residues. V dropped 3 bases and J dropped 6 bases, with 9 bases sitting between them.

V usage is TRBV11-2 and J usage is TRBJ1-5; D is perhaps TRBD1 (6 bases). V lost 5 bases, J lost 4 bases, and 18 bases lay in between. CDR1 and CDR2 from the germline V gene are SGHAT and FQNNGV. The CDR3 has 16 residues. This chain's CDR3 is CASSPGLGGGNQPQHF. Written as DNA, the CDR3 is TGTGCCAGCAGCCCAGGACTAGGGGGGGGAAATCAGCCCCAGCATTTT. Full variable domain (remainder filled in from reference TRBV11-2 and TRBJ1-5): EAGVAQSPRYKIIEKRQSVAFWCNPISGHATLYWYQQILGQGPKLLIQFQNNGVVDDSQLPKDRFSAERLKGVDSTLKIQPAKLEDSAVYLCASSPGLGGGNQPQHFGDGTRLSIL.

This clone was counted a few times. Other DNA sequences in this sample translate to the same CDR3. V usage is TRBV9 and J usage is TRBJ2-3; tentative D call: TRBD1 (6 bases). The CDR3 spans 14 residues. Trimming shortened V by 0 bases and J by 1 base, and 6 bases separated the two germline ends. CDR1 and CDR2 (germline): SGDLS, YYNGEE. The CDR3 coding sequence is TGTGCCAGCAGCGTAGGGACAGGCACAGATACGCAGTATTTT. Translated: CASSVGTGTDTQYF.

The count of this clone is one. This chain connects TRBV6-6 to TRBJ1-1, with 9 nucleotides matching TRBD1. The CDR3 contains 15 residues. CDR1 MNHNY and CDR2 SVGAGI come from the germline V gene (reference sequence). The J segment lost 1 base and the V segment lost 2 bases, leaving 2 bases of the junction unmatched. Written as DNA, the CDR3 is TGTGCCAGCAGTTACGGACAGGGGACGAACACTGAAGCTTTCTTT. This sequence encodes CASSYGQGTNTEAFF.

The chain couples TRBV11-2 to TRBJ1-1; 9 bases agree with TRBD1. The germline V gene has CDR1 SGHAT and CDR2 FQNNGV. This CDR3 region has 15 residues. V gave up 1 base and J gave up 4 bases; unmatched junction bases: 4. The CDR3 nucleotides are TGTGCCAGCAGCTTAGGGATGACAGGGGGCACTGAAGCTTTCTTT. Its protein is CASSLGMTGGTEAFF.